In its sample, the clone carrying this TCR beta chain was seen a few times. Its specificity is unknown. Researchers amplified the TCR beta CDR3 regions from RNA transcripts. The HTBI set primed first-round TCR CDR3 RT-PCR. TCRdb independently ran MiXCR on the multiplex PCR reads; one entry per CDR3 protein. The sample lists about 420,000 distinct CDR3 sequences; approximately 14% were seen once. The record originates from a study of T cells in Graves' hyperthyroidism and ophthalmopathy. Study-wide results and limits: A 13 V-J model separated ophthalmopathy from stable hyperthyroidism.

A patient was excluded if there was uncontrolled infection, other autoimmune disease, pregnancy or lactation. Fresh peripheral blood, approximately 9.1 ml, was the source of the PBMCs. CDR3 size: 14 residues. Germline CDR1 and CDR2: SGHNT and YYREEE (reference sequence). V lost 2 bases and J 5 bases, leaving 12 bases between the germline ends. The rearrangement links TRBV5-4 to TRBJ2-3; D is perhaps TRBD2 (6 bases). The clonotype was recovered from a woman younger than 30 with Graves' hyperthyroidism. Sequencing was carried out using blood. Here the CDR3 DNA reads TGTGCCAGCAGCTTAACGGGAGTGATAGATACGCAGTATTTT. This codes for CASSLTGVIDTQYF.